These 29 T cell receptor beta chains share one sample of origin, sequenced in a study of cytomegalovirus exposure and HLA in healthy donors. The PCR contained 60 Vbeta and 13 Jbeta primers. Sequencing used immunoSEQ multiplex PCR; TCRdb keeps in-frame clones, though not all of them. The repertoire holds about 110,000 clones, with nearly 70% as singletons. The sequenced material came from PBMCs. These TCRs come from a woman in her 70s in good health and CMV-seropositive.

The rearrangement uses TRBV5-1 and TRBJ1-1; no reliable D call. This CDR3 region has 16 residues. Germline V gene sequence: CDR1 SGHRS, CDR2 YFSETQ. The V end lost 0 bases, the J end lost 4 bases, and 16 bases lay between the germline ends. CDR3 in amino acids: CASSLAPYGPGTEAFF. DNA for the CDR3: TGCGCCAGCAGCTTGGCACCGTATGGCCCTGGCACTGAAGCTTTCTTT.

The gene calls are TRBV29-1 and TRBJ2-3, with 7 bases lining up with TRBD2. Unmatched junction bases numbered 31, after V lost 3 bases and J lost 7 bases. Germline V gives CDR1 SQVTM, CDR2 ANQGSEA. This CDR3 is 21 amino acids long. Here the CDR3 reads CSVDGRGGQLGGIVNFYTQYF. CDR3 nucleotide sequence: TGCAGCGTTGATGGGAGGGGCGGGCAGTTGGGCGGTATTGTAAACTTTTATACGCAGTATTTT.

The rearrangement links TRBV5-8 to TRBJ2-3; 8 bases align to TRBD2. CDR1 and CDR2 (germline): SGHTS, YDEGEE. This CDR3 region has 15 residues. V was clipped by 1 base and J by 1 base; unmatched bases: 2. The CDR3 DNA sequence: TGTGCCAGCAGCTTGTCACTAGCGGGCACAGATACGCAGTATTTT. Its translation is CASSLSLAGTDTQYF.

The V call is TRBV27, the J call TRBJ2-3; 14 bases fit TRBD2. After removal of 6 bases from V and 5 bases from J, the junction contained 4 bases not matched to a gene. Germline V gene lookup returns CDR1 MNHEY and CDR2 SMNVEV (reference sequence). The CDR3 is 15 amino acids. CDR3 DNA sequence: TGTGCCAGCAGAGGGACTAGCGGGGGTGGAGATACGCAGTATTTT. This encodes CASRGTSGGGDTQYF.

This chain connects TRBV7-9 to TRBJ1-1; possible D gene TRBD1, 6 bases. Trimming removed 1 base at V and 6 bases at J, with 9 bases between. CDR3 length: 13 amino acids. Germline CDR1 reads SEHNR; CDR2 reads FQNEAQ (reference sequence). In nucleotides, the CDR3 is TGTGCCAGCAGCTTAGACAGGGTCGCTGAAGCTTTCTTT. It is translated as CASSLDRVAEAFF.

V usage is TRBV15 and J usage is TRBJ1-5; 10 nucleotides align to TRBD1. The CDR3 length is 17 residues. From germline, CDR1 is LNHNV and CDR2 YYDKDF (reference sequence). Trimming took 4 bases from V and 7 from J; bases not matched to a gene: 13. This CDR3 reads CATSTDRGRDWIQPQHF. Written as DNA, the CDR3 is TGTGCCACCAGCACCGACAGGGGGCGCGACTGGATCCAGCCCCAGCATTTT.

In its sample, this clone was seen once. This chain uses TRBV6-5 with TRBJ1-1; 9 positions match TRBD1. The junction had 4 bases not matched to a gene; V was cut back by 4 bases and J by 4 bases. The CDR3 totals 14 residues. From germline, CDR1 is MNHEY and CDR2 SVGAGI. The chain's CDR3 is CASSLTGGSTEAFF. DNA for the CDR3: TGTGCCAGCAGTTTGACAGGGGGGAGCACTGAAGCTTTCTTT.

This clone showed up just a few times. CDR3 nucleotide sequence: TGTGCCAGCAGCCAATTAGCAGGGCGTAGCACTGAAGCTTTCTTT. The encoded protein is CASSQLAGRSTEAFF. The rearrangement links TRBV16 to TRBJ1-1, with D possibly TRBD1 on 5 matching bases. This CDR3 is 15 amino acids long. V was clipped by 1 base and J by 4 bases, with 13 bases between them. In germline, CDR1 is KGHSY, CDR2 FQNENV.

This chain's CDR3 is CASSGQGLETQYF. The CDR3 DNA sequence: TGTGCCAGCAGTGGGCAGGGGTTGGAGACCCAGTACTTC. The chain is built from TRBV2 and TRBJ2-5; possibly TRBD1 for D (6 bases). CDR1 is SNHLY and CDR2 is FYNNEI in the germline V gene. V was pared by 4 bases and J by 5 bases, with 11 bases between. The CDR3 length is 13 residues. Supplemented by reference TRBV2 and TRBJ2-5, the full variable domain reads EPEVTQTPSHQVTQMGQEVILRCVPISNHLYFYWYRQILGQKVEFLVSFYNNEISEKSEIFDDQFSVERPDGSNFTLKIRSTKLEDSAMYFCASSGQGLETQYFGPGTRLLVL.

The chain has TRBV7-6 and TRBJ2-3; the D gene is possibly TRBD2 (5 bases). V was clipped by 5 bases and J by 2 bases, with 17 bases between them. Germline V gene lookup returns CDR1 SGHVS and CDR2 FNYEAQ. This CDR3 has 16 residues. The CDR3 nucleotides read TGTGCCAGCAGCGGCTTACTAGGCCCCCACACAGATACGCAGTATTTT. This translates into CASSGLLGPHTDTQYF. Full variable domain (rest looked up from reference TRBV7-6 and TRBJ2-3): GAGVSQSPRYKVTKRGQDVALRCDPISGHVSLYWYRQALGQGPEFLTYFNYEAQQDKSGLPNDRFSAERPEGSISTLTIQRTEQRDSAMYRCASSGLLGPHTDTQYFGPGTRLTVL.

The J gene is TRBJ1-2, the V gene TRBV7-2; 7 nucleotides align to TRBD1. After removal of 4 bases from V and 0 bases from J, the junction contained 5 bases not matched to a gene. The CDR3 spans 15 residues. Per the germline V gene, CDR1 is SGHTA and CDR2 is FQGNSA. The CDR3 DNA is TGTGCCAGCAGCTCACAGGGGACTCCTAACTATGGCTACACCTTC. It specifies CASSSQGTPNYGYTF.

Only one count was recorded for this clone. This chain joins TRBV9 and TRBJ1-1; D gene unclear. V lost 1 base and J 7 bases, leaving 14 bases between the germline ends. The germline V gene has CDR1 SGDLS and CDR2 YYNGEE. This CDR3 is built from 14 residues. CDR3 sequence reads: CASSVLGLEGEAFF. DNA of the CDR3: TGTGCCAGCAGCGTACTTGGCCTTGAGGGTGAAGCTTTCTTT.

This chain uses TRBV2 with TRBJ2-7; 7 nucleotides match TRBD2. This CDR3 comprises 12 residues. Looked up from germline, CDR1 is SNHLY and CDR2 is FYNNEI. Unmatched junction bases numbered 3, after V lost 8 bases and J lost 2 bases. As DNA, the CDR3 is TGTGCCAGCGAGGCGGGGGCCTACGAGCAGTACTTC. Protein: CASEAGAYEQYF.

The V call is TRBV10-2, the J call TRBJ2-7; 8 bases match TRBD2. V lost 3 bases to trimming and J lost 3 bases; unmatched junction nucleotides: 7. Germline lookup yields CDR1 WSHSY and CDR2 SAAADI. The CDR3 length is 15 residues. The CDR3 reads CASSESSGGFYEQYF. The CDR3 DNA follows: TGCGCCAGCAGTGAATCCAGCGGGGGTTTCTACGAGCAGTACTTC.

DNA for the CDR3: TGCAGCGTTGGGGACAGTCCCTATGGCTACACCTTC. Translating it yields CSVGDSPYGYTF. The chain is built from TRBV29-1 and TRBJ1-2; 7 bases map to TRBD1. This CDR3 has 12 amino acids. V shed 4 bases and J 4 bases; nucleotides not matched to a gene: 3. Germline CDR1 SQVTM, CDR2 ANQGSEA.

The chain carries TRBV29-1 and TRBJ2-1, with D perhaps matching TRBD2 (5 bases). The CDR3 is made up of 10 amino acids. V lost 2 bases and J lost 12, with 8 bases in between. From germline, CDR1 is SQVTM and CDR2 ANQGSEA. CDR3 in amino acids: CSVESGMQFF. The CDR3, as DNA: TGCAGCGTTGAATCGGGGATGCAGTTCTTC.

CDR3 nucleotides: TGTGCCAGCAGCTTAGTCGGGGGACTCCAAGAGACCCAGTACTTC. Translating gives CASSLVGGLQETQYF. The chain is built from TRBV7-9 and TRBJ2-5; TRBD2 might be the D (6 bases). CDR1 is SEHNR and CDR2 is FQNEAQ in the germline V gene (reference sequence). Trimming cost V 1 base and J 1 base, with 10 bases left between them. The CDR3 has 15 amino acids.

The chain couples TRBV6-1 to TRBJ2-1; D uncertain. Germline assignment: CDR1 MNHNS and CDR2 SASEGT. The V end lost 4 bases, the J end lost 6 bases, and 4 bases lay between the germline ends. CDR3 size: 11 residues. The CDR3: CASSASNEQFF. The CDR3 DNA reads as TGTGCCAGCAGTGCCTCCAATGAGCAGTTCTTC.

This clone has more than one count but fewer than ten. The CDR3 region is CASSGVVSGNTIYF. CDR3 DNA sequence: TGTGCCAGCAGCGGGGTAGTTTCTGGAAACACCATATATTTT. The gene calls are TRBV6-1 and TRBJ1-3; D call uncertain. Deletions cut 6 bases from V and 1 base from J, with 10 bases between. The CDR3 sequence is 14 residues long. Germline V CDR1 and CDR2: MNHNS, SASEGT.

The V and J genes are TRBV7-3 and TRBJ2-1; TRBD2 might be the D (5 bases). V lost 2 bases, J lost 9 bases, and 14 bases lay in between. Germline CDR1 reads SGHTA; CDR2 reads FQGTGA. The CDR3 sequence is 14 residues long. CDR3 protein: CASSLSPLSGEQFF. The CDR3, as DNA: TGTGCCAGCAGCTTATCGCCCCTAAGCGGTGAGCAGTTCTTC.

The chain joins TRBV2 to TRBJ1-5, with D unclear. Trimming stripped 8 bases from V and 4 bases from J, with 12 bases between. The CDR3 is 13 residues long. Germline-derived CDR1 and CDR2 are SNHLY and FYNNEI. CDR3 in amino acids: CASLGDLNQPQHF. CDR3 nucleotide sequence: TGTGCCAGCCTCGGGGATCTTAATCAGCCCCAGCATTTT. Full variable domain (missing parts from reference TRBV2 and TRBJ1-5): EPEVTQTPSHQVTQMGQEVILRCVPISNHLYFYWYRQILGQKVEFLVSFYNNEISEKSEIFDDQFSVERPDGSNFTLKIRSTKLEDSAMYFCASLGDLNQPQHFGDGTRLSIL.

The chain is built from TRBV2 and TRBJ1-4; D possibly corresponds to TRBD1 (6 bases). The CDR3 length is 15 residues. From germline, CDR1 is SNHLY and CDR2 FYNNEI. V gave up 6 bases and J gave up 8 bases, with 19 bases separating them. CDR3 sequence reads: CASSQTGTTGEKLFF. The CDR3 bases are TGTGCCAGCAGCCAGACCGGGACAACGGGCGAAAAACTGTTTTTT.

In this sample, this clone turned up many times. This chain uses TRBV6-1 with TRBJ2-3, with TRBD2 matching over 8 bases. The junction had 5 bases not matched to a gene; V was cut back by 7 bases and J by 2 bases. In germline, CDR1 is MNHNS, CDR2 SASEGT. This CDR3 is 14 amino acids long. CDR3 sequence (DNA): TGTGCCAGCAATGTAGCGGGGCACACAGATACGCAGTATTTT. Amino acids: CASNVAGHTDTQYF.

This clone came up a few times. The sample contains more than one DNA sequence encoding this CDR3. The chain is built from TRBV7-2 and TRBJ2-5, with no clear D. The CDR3 runs 12 residues. Trimming pared 2 bases from V and 5 bases from J, leaving 6 bases between. CDR1 and CDR2 (germline): SGHTA, FQGNSA. CDR3 nucleotide sequence: TGTGCCAGCAGCTTATTAAGCGAGACCCAGTACTTC. This sequence encodes CASSLLSETQYF.

The V call is TRBV5-4, the J call TRBJ2-2; 8 bases are shared with TRBD2. Germline values: CDR1 SGHNT, CDR2 YYREEE (reference sequence). V lost 4 bases and J lost 4; bases outside the gene matches: 6. This CDR3 has 15 residues. The CDR3 region has the DNA TGTGCCAGCAGCCACGGGGGGGCGATCACCGGGGAGCTGTTTTTT. Amino acids: CASSHGGAITGELFF. Full variable domain (rest looked up from reference TRBV5-4 and TRBJ2-2): ETGVTQSPTHLIKTRGQQVTLRCSSQSGHNTVSWYQQALGQGPQFIFQYYREEENGRGNFPPRFSGLQFPNYSSELNVNALELDDSALYLCASSHGGAITGELFFGEGSRLTVL.

The chain joins TRBV5-1 to TRBJ2-1, with D tentatively TRBD2 (6 bases). CDR1 is SGHRS, CDR2 YFSETQ, per germline. V lost 1 base, J lost 5 bases, and 16 bases lay in between. This CDR3 contains 16 residues. The CDR3 region is CASSLNGGLGNNEQFF. The CDR3 DNA follows: TGCGCCAGCAGCTTGAACGGGGGTTTAGGAAACAATGAGCAGTTCTTC.

This clone has just a few counts. The chain joins TRBV4-1 to TRBJ2-5; TRBD1 might be the D (6 bases). This CDR3 has 17 residues. The V gene's germline CDR1 is MGHRA and CDR2 YSYEKL. With 4 bases removed from V and 1 base from J, the gap between germline ends came to 19 bases. CDR3 sequence reads: CASSLYPPGQLQETQYF. Here the CDR3 DNA reads TGCGCCAGCAGCCTATACCCCCCCGGACAGCTCCAAGAGACCCAGTACTTC.

The rearrangement links TRBV5-1 to TRBJ1-1, with D possibly TRBD1 on 6 matching bases. V lost 3 bases, J lost 4 bases, and 13 bases lay in between. The CDR3 extends over 14 amino acids. Germline CDR1 is SGHRS and CDR2 is YFSETQ. CDR3 sequence (DNA): TGCGCCAGCAGCTCCAGACAGGTGGGCACTGAAGCTTTCTTT. This encodes CASSSRQVGTEAFF.

The sample holds a few counts of this clone. The chain couples TRBV9 to TRBJ1-2; 7 bases align to TRBD1. The CDR3 contains 15 residues. Germline CDR1 is SGDLS and CDR2 is YYNGEE. V lost 4 bases to trimming and J lost 1 base; unmatched junction nucleotides: 7. The CDR3 region has the DNA TGTGCCAGCAGCCAACGCCGGGACAGTAACTATGGCTACACCTTC. Its protein product is CASSQRRDSNYGYTF.